This T cell receptor beta chain derives from a study of blood T cell repertoires in COVID-19. In the study overall: Both acute and convalescent COVID-19 samples were obtained from the United States, Italy and Spain. T cells, B-cell-depleted T cells, or PBMCs supplied cDNA or gDNA.

Trimming cost V 10 bases and J 11 bases; bases outside gene matches: 12. The CDR3 loop spans 12 amino acids. Germline CDR1 reads SGHAT; CDR2 reads FQNNGV. As processed by the authors: Researchers report that nucleated cell counts were estimated from reference gene primer amplification. Method: immunoSEQ multiplex PCR; TCRdb's copy keeps in-frame clones and lacks some. V and J calls and clone size are those listed in that table; D and trimming were worked out from the DNA. The sample carries roughly 65,000 clones, 60% to 85% recorded once. Sequenced sample: peripheral blood. The chain links TRBV11-2 to TRBJ1-1, with 8 bases fitting TRBD1. The TCR was taken from a human donor in a cohort sampled during active COVID-19. CDR3 coding DNA: TGTGCCACCCGACAGGGGCCATCTATTGCTTTCTTT. The encoded protein is CATRQGPSIAFF.